A single sample is the source of the 19 T cell receptor beta chains below, sequenced in a study of radiation and T cells in renal cell carcinoma. The protocol was immunoSEQ multiplex PCR, while the TCRdb copy is restricted to in-frame clones and leaves out a portion. The sample lists approximately 80,000 clones, nearly 90% occurring once. Noted time point: blood 4 weeks post-SBRT, at nephrectomy. Described treatment: 15 Gy SBRT to primary tumor, nephrectomy 4 weeks later. This specimen was blood, taken from a patient whose treatment included radiotherapy and nephrectomy. These receptor sequences come from a woman in her seventies with renal cell carcinoma.

This clone was detected once. The V call is TRBV7-2, the J call TRBJ1-1; D call uncertain. The CDR3 totals 15 residues. Trimming shortened V by 1 base and J by 0 bases, and 9 bases separated the two germline ends. Looked up from germline, CDR1 is SGHTA and CDR2 is FQGNSA. The CDR3 DNA follows: TGTGCCAGCAGCTTAGGGGCCGTTATGAACACTGAAGCTTTCTTT. It translates to CASSLGAVMNTEAFF.

In this sample, this clone turned up once. The chain joins TRBV5-1 to TRBJ1-2, with 9 bases fitting TRBD1. Unmatched junction bases numbered 6, after V lost 6 bases and J lost 6 bases. This CDR3 region has 13 residues. Germline V gene sequence: CDR1 SGHRS, CDR2 YFSETQ. The CDR3 reads CASTPGQGNGYTF. CDR3 DNA: TGCGCCAGCACCCCGGGACAGGGTAATGGCTACACCTTC.

The chain links TRBV21-1 to TRBJ2-5; TRBD2 is taken as the D call from the table, unchecked against the DNA. TRBV21-1 is annotated as a pseudogene. The CDR3 length is 15 residues. The CDR3 sequence is CASSKKSGGQETQYF. CDR3 sequence (DNA): TGTGCCAGCAGCAAAAAAAGCGGGGGCCAAGAGACCCAGTACTTC.

V and J are TRBV5-1 and TRBJ2-4; 7 bases map to TRBD1. The germline V gene has CDR1 SGHRS and CDR2 YFSETQ. J gave up 3 bases and V 0 bases, and 3 bases lay outside the gene matches. CDR3 length equals 15 residues. The CDR3 protein is CASSLAGTVKNIQYF. The CDR3 DNA is TGCGCCAGCAGCTTGGCAGGGACAGTCAAAAACATTCAGTACTTC. The complete variable domain, with remaining parts taken from reference TRBV5-1 and TRBJ2-4, reads KAGVTQTPRYLIKTRGQQVTLSCSPISGHRSVSWYQQTPGQGLQFLFEYFSETQRNKGNFPGRFSGRQFSNSRSEMNVSTLELGDSALYLCASSLAGTVKNIQYFGAGTRLSVL.

The chain carries TRBV5-1 and TRBJ1-3; 7 bases line up with TRBD1. The CDR3 is 15 residues long. Germline V lookup: CDR1 SGHRS, CDR2 YFSETQ. J lost 3 bases, V lost 1 base, and 4 bases had no gene match. CDR3 coding DNA: TGCGCCAGCAGCTTGCCCAGGGACAGTGGAAACACCATATATTTT. Translated, it gives CASSLPRDSGNTIYF.

This clone has more than one count but fewer than ten. This sequence joins TRBV5-1 and TRBJ2-3; D gene uncertain. V lost 0 bases to trimming and J lost 2 bases, with 7 bases between them. The CDR3 has 14 residues. In germline, CDR1 is SGHRS, CDR2 YFSETQ. CDR3 DNA: TGCGCCAGCAGCTTGGTTCAGGCCACAGATACGCAGTATTTT. Encoded protein: CASSLVQATDTQYF.

This rearrangement joins TRBV7-2 to TRBJ1-5; the D gene is possibly TRBD1 (5 bases). Trimming pared 4 bases from V and 5 bases from J, leaving 9 bases between. This CDR3 is 13 amino acids long. Germline CDR1 is SGHTA and CDR2 is FQGNSA. The CDR3 DNA reads as TGTGCCAGCAGCTCAGACAGACATCAGCCCCAGCATTTT. Its protein product is CASSSDRHQPQHF.

The sample holds one count of this clone. V and J are TRBV21-1 and TRBJ2-5; TRBD2 was called by the table and not checked on the DNA. TRBV21-1 is termed a pseudogene. CDR3 size: 15 residues. CDR3 nucleotides: TGTGCCAGCAGCGCGCGGGGGGGCCTTCGGAAGACCCAGTACTTC. Translated: CASSARGGLRKTQYF.

The chain recombines TRBV7-2 with TRBJ1-4; TRBD1 matches at 10 bases. This CDR3 has 14 amino acids. V dropped 5 bases and J dropped 9; count of bases not matched to a gene: 6. The germline gives CDR1 SGHTA, CDR2 FQGNSA. DNA of the CDR3: TGTGCCAGCAGCCTGACAGGGGGCGGCAAAAAACTGTTTTTT. Translation gives CASSLTGGGKKLFF.

The rearrangement links TRBV19 to TRBJ2-3; 8 bases fit TRBD2. CDR3 length equals 16 residues. The germline CDR1 and CDR2 sequences are LNHDA and SQIVND (reference sequence). With V trimmed by 3 bases and J by 4 bases, 9 bases remained unmatched. Written as DNA, the CDR3 is TGTGCCAGTAGTATGGGTCGGGGGGGCGGCTCAGATACGCAGTATTTT. Encoded protein: CASSMGRGGGSDTQYF.

V and J are TRBV7-2 and TRBJ1-1; D is uncertain. CDR3 size: 14 residues. In germline, CDR1 is SGHTA, CDR2 FQGNSA. Trimming pared 1 base from V and 0 bases from J, leaving 6 bases between. CDR3 protein: CASSLGNMNTEAFF. The CDR3 DNA sequence: TGTGCCAGCAGCTTAGGTAACATGAACACTGAAGCTTTCTTT.

CDR3 DNA: TGCAGCGTTGAATCCGGGACTAGTAGGCGAGAGACCCAGTACTTC. Residues: CSVESGTSRRETQYF. V is TRBV29-1 and J is TRBJ2-5; 8 positions match TRBD2. Losses at the gene ends were 2 bases for V and 4 bases for J; bases not matched to a gene: 9. Looked up from germline, CDR1 is SQVTM and CDR2 is ANQGSEA. The CDR3 has 15 residues.

J is TRBJ1-5 and V is TRBV28, with 7 bases identical to TRBD1. CDR3 length: 14 residues. Germline V gene data show CDR1 as MDHEN and CDR2 as SYDVKM. The V gene end was trimmed by 5 bases and the J gene end by 1 base; junction bases not matched to a gene: 2. The CDR3: CASSDRVSNQPQHF. The DNA of the CDR3 is TGTGCCAGCAGTGACAGGGTAAGCAATCAGCCCCAGCATTTT.

CDR3 protein: CASSSGTHYEQYF. The DNA for the CDR3 is TGCGCCAGCAGCTCCGGGACACACTACGAGCAGTACTTC. This chain connects TRBV5-1 to TRBJ2-7; possible D gene TRBD1, 6 bases. Germline CDR1 SGHRS, CDR2 YFSETQ. The ends were cut back, 3 bases at V and 3 bases at J, with 10 bases in the middle. CDR3 length equals 13 residues. Filled out from reference TRBV5-1 and TRBJ2-7, the complete variable domain reads KAGVTQTPRYLIKTRGQQVTLSCSPISGHRSVSWYQQTPGQGLQFLFEYFSETQRNKGNFPGRFSGRQFSNSRSEMNVSTLELGDSALYLCASSSGTHYEQYFGPGTRLTVT.

This chain links TRBV7-8 with TRBJ1-6, with 8 bases that match TRBD1. The V gene's germline CDR1 is SGHVS and CDR2 FQNEAQ. V lost 5 bases to trimming and J lost 0 bases; unmatched junction nucleotides: 9. The CDR3 is 18 amino acids. The CDR3, as DNA: TGTGCCAGCAGCCTCCGGGACAGGCAGAGCTCCTATAATTCACCCCTCCACTTT. Amino acids: CASSLRDRQSSYNSPLHF.

J is TRBJ2-2 and V is TRBV19, with D possibly being TRBD1 (6 bases). Germline CDR1 and CDR2: LNHDA and SQIVND (reference sequence). V gave up 5 bases and J gave up 5 bases, with 18 bases separating them. This CDR3 is built from 16 residues. CDR3: CASSGLGGSGTGELFF. The CDR3 DNA sequence: TGTGCCAGTAGTGGGCTAGGGGGAAGTGGGACCGGGGAGCTGTTTTTT.

This clone was seen a single time. The V and J genes are TRBV11-1 and TRBJ2-2; 7 bases are a match to TRBD1. The CDR3 is 17 residues long. J gave up 8 bases and V 1 base, and 13 bases lay outside the gene matches. The germline V gene encodes CDR1 SGHAT and CDR2 FQDESV (reference sequence). CDR3 nucleotides: TGTGCCAGCAGCTTAGGGACTTGGGACAGCAACAAAGGGGAGCTGTTTTTT. This codes for CASSLGTWDSNKGELFF.

The chain has TRBV7-3 and TRBJ1-1; D might be TRBD1 (6 bases). The CDR3 runs to 14 residues. V shed 3 bases and J shed 0 bases, with 8 bases lying between them. Germline V gene lookup returns CDR1 SGHTA and CDR2 FQGTGA. CDR3 residues: CASSLDRVNTEAFF. In DNA, the CDR3 is TGTGCCAGCAGCTTGGACAGAGTGAACACTGAAGCTTTCTTT.

A remark on this clone: A read error may produce the germline difference seen at one junction end. V is TRBV2 and J is TRBJ2-1; D could derive from TRBD1 or TRBD2 (5 bases each). The germline V gene has CDR1 SNHLY and CDR2 FYNNEI. The CDR3 consists of 16 residues. CDR3 in amino acids: CASGERGAPSYNEQFF. CDR3 DNA sequence: TGTGCCAGCGGTGAACGGGGCGCGCCTTCCTACAATGAGCAGTTCTTC.